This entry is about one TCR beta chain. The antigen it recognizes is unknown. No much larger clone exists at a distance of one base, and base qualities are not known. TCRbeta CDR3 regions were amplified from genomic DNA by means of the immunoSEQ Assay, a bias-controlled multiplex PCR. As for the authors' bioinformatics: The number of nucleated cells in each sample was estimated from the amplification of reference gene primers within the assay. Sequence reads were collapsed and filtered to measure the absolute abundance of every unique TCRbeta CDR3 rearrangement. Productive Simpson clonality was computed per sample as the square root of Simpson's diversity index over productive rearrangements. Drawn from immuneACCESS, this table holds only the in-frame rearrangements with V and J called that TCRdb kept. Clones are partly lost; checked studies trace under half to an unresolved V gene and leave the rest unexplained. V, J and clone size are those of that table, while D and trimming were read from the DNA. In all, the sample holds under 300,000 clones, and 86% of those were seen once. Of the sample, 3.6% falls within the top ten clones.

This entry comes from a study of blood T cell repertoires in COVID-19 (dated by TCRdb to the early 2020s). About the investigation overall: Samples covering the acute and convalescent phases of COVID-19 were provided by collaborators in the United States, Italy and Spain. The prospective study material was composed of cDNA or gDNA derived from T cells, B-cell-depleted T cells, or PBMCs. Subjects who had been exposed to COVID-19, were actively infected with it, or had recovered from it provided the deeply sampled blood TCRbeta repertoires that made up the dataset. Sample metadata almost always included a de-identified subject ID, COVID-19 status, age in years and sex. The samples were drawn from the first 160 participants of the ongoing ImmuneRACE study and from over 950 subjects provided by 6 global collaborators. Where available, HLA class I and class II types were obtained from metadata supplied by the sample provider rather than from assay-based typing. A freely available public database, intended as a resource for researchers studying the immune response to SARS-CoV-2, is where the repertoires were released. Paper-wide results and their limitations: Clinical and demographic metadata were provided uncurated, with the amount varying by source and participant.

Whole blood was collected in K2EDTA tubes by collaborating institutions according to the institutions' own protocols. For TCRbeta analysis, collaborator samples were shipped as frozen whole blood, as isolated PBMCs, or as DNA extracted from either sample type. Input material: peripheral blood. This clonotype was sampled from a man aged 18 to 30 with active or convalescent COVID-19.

The nucleotide sequence is given as TGTGCCTGGAGTGTTGGTGACTCTAGCAATCAGCCCCAGCATTTT. It translates to CAWSVGDSSNQPQHF. The V and J genes are TRBV30 and TRBJ1-5, with the D segment identity uncertain. The CDR3 goes from the cysteine to the phenylalanine over 15 residues. The retained sequence is limited to the CDR3, 45 bases, with the frame set at the first base. Looking up the germline V gene (reference sequence) yields CDR1 GTSNPN and CDR2 SVGIG. V is reduced by 0 bases and J by 0 bases, leaving a spacing of 9 bases between them.